These 29 T cell receptor beta chains came from one sample sequenced in a study of cytomegalovirus exposure and HLA in healthy donors. This table comes from immunoSEQ multiplex PCR, and its TCRdb copy is limited to in-frame clones, with some not included. This sample yields about 140,000 clones, of which 80% to 90% are seen a single time; less than 3.5% belongs to the top ten. The sample taken for sequencing was PBMCs. These receptors originate from a man between 18 and 29 years old in good health and CMV-seronegative.

This chain joins TRBV5-1 and TRBJ2-1; TRBD2 agrees at 11 bases. The CDR3 is 14 amino acids. In germline, CDR1 is SGHRS, CDR2 YFSETQ. The ends lost 4 bases at V and 10 bases at J; junction bases unmatched: 7. The CDR3 sequence: CASSPVGTSGEQFF. The CDR3 region has the DNA TGCGCCAGCAGCCCCGTCGGGACTAGCGGCGAGCAGTTCTTC.

V gene TRBV4-2 combines with J gene TRBJ1-5; 8 positions agree with TRBD1. CDR1 is LGHNA, CDR2 YNFKEQ, per germline. The CDR3 is 14 residues long. The J segment lost 7 bases and the V segment lost 4 bases, leaving 6 bases of the junction unmatched. The CDR3 is CASSRGQDPQPQHF. The CDR3 bases are TGTGCCAGCAGCCGGGGACAGGACCCCCAGCCCCAGCATTTT.

This clone was seen a few times. V usage is TRBV27 and J usage is TRBJ1-1, with 11 bases aligning to TRBD1. With 0 bases clipped from V and 7 bases from J, the junction kept 4 bases outside the gene matches. There are 15 residues in the CDR3. The germline V gene has CDR1 MNHEY and CDR2 SMNVEV (reference sequence). CDR3 amino acids: CASSLSGGTGGEAFF. DNA of the CDR3: TGTGCCAGCAGTTTATCGGGGGGGACAGGGGGTGAAGCTTTCTTT.

J is TRBJ2-1 and V is TRBV18; D might be TRBD1 (6 bases). The CDR3 loop spans 15 amino acids. Germline V gene data show CDR1 as KGHSH and CDR2 as LQKENI. The V end lost 3 bases, the J end lost 6 bases, and 15 bases lay between the germline ends. The CDR3 region is CASSPDSPGLNEQFF. The CDR3 nucleotides read TGTGCCAGCTCACCGGACAGCCCGGGGCTCAATGAGCAGTTCTTC.

The rearrangement links TRBV20-1 to TRBJ2-7; D possibly corresponds to TRBD1 (6 bases). This CDR3 comprises 11 residues. V lost 6 bases to trimming and J lost 2 bases, with 8 bases between them. The germline CDR1 and CDR2 sequences are DFQATT and SNEGSKA (reference sequence). In DNA form, the CDR3 reads TGCAGTGCCGGGACAACCTACGAGCAGTACTTC. It specifies CSAGTTYEQYF.

This clone was observed a single time. The rearrangement links TRBV6-5 to TRBJ2-7; the D gene is possibly TRBD1 (6 bases). V shed 0 bases and J shed 2 bases, with 14 bases lying between them. Germline V gene lookup returns CDR1 MNHEY and CDR2 SVGAGI. The CDR3 length is 16 residues. The CDR3 reads CASSYSKTGSTYEQYF. CDR3 bases: TGTGCCAGCAGTTACTCGAAAACAGGGAGTACCTACGAGCAGTACTTC.

The V gene is TRBV6-8, the J gene TRBJ2-2; weak D call: TRBD2 (5 bases). The CDR3 runs 13 residues. The germline V and J ends were trimmed by 4 bases and 7 bases, with 10 bases remaining between them. Germline V gives CDR1 MNHGY, CDR2 SAAAGT. For the CDR3, the DNA is TGTGCCAGCAGTTCTTTTGCGGGCGGGGAGCTGTTTTTT. This codes for CASSSFAGGELFF.

V is TRBV5-6 and J is TRBJ1-5; D remains unclear. Trimming took 3 bases from V and 3 from J, leaving 10 bases between them. In germline, CDR1 is SGHDT, CDR2 YYEEEE. The CDR3 contains 14 residues. Written as DNA, the CDR3 is TGTGCCAGCAGCTCCGGGTCATACAATCAGCCCCAGCATTTT. Translating it yields CASSSGSYNQPQHF. The full variable domain, rest sourced from reference TRBV5-6 and TRBJ1-5, is DAGVTQSPTHLIKTRGQQVTLRCSPKSGHDTVSWYQQALGQGPQFIFQYYEEEERQRGNFPDRFSGHQFPNYSSELNVNALLLGDSALYLCASSSGSYNQPQHFGDGTRLSIL.

This clone was seen more than once but under ten times. The chain recombines TRBV10-3 with TRBJ2-1; D unclear. This CDR3 has 11 residues. Deletions cut 4 bases from V and 9 bases from J, with 7 bases between. The germline V gene encodes CDR1 ENHRY and CDR2 SYGVKD. The CDR3 protein is CAISVGPEQFF. CDR3 DNA sequence: TGTGCCATCAGTGTGGGCCCTGAGCAGTTCTTC.

The chain couples TRBV5-1 to TRBJ2-2, with unresolved D. CDR3 length: 15 amino acids. V was clipped by 0 bases and J by 6 bases, with 12 bases between them. Germline CDR1 reads SGHRS; CDR2 reads YFSETQ. In DNA form, the CDR3 reads TGCGCCAGCAGCTTGGCCGGTACGTTTTCCGGGGAGCTGTTTTTT. It encodes CASSLAGTFSGELFF.

The chain recombines TRBV6-1 with TRBJ2-7; possibly TRBD2 for D (6 bases). This CDR3 is built from 17 residues. Germline V gene lookup returns CDR1 MNHNS and CDR2 SASEGT. V was clipped by 4 bases and J by 0 bases, with 19 bases between them. The CDR3 region is CASSVFSGTGSSYEQYF. Here the CDR3 DNA reads TGTGCCAGCAGTGTCTTCTCCGGGACTGGGTCCTCCTACGAGCAGTACTTC.

As DNA, the CDR3 is TGTGCCAGCAGTGATGGGGACAGGACCAATGAGCAGTTCTTC. Protein sequence: CASSDGDRTNEQFF. The chain employs TRBV6-1 and TRBJ2-1; 8 positions match TRBD1. CDR1 and CDR2 from the germline V gene are MNHNS and SASEGT. This CDR3 region has 14 residues. Trimming at V came to 3 bases and at J to 6 bases, leaving 4 bases not matched to a gene.

The chain joins TRBV7-8 to TRBJ1-2; D ambiguous. The CDR3 totals 13 residues. In germline, CDR1 is SGHVS, CDR2 FQNEAQ. Trimming removed 3 bases at V and 4 bases at J, with 9 bases between. The DNA for the CDR3 is TGTGCCAGCAGCTTGAACAGAATCTATGGCTACACCTTC. Translation: CASSLNRIYGYTF.

The chain has TRBV13 and TRBJ1-2; D possibly corresponds to TRBD1 (5 bases). The germline gives CDR1 PRHDT, CDR2 FYEKMQ (reference sequence). V lost 2 bases and J lost 2, with 9 bases in between. The CDR3 runs 14 residues. The CDR3: CASSLRGRNYGYTF. CDR3 coding DNA: TGTGCCAGCAGCTTAAGGGGCAGGAACTATGGCTACACCTTC.

The chain carries TRBV7-2 and TRBJ2-6; D is unclear. This CDR3 region has 13 residues. Germline V lookup: CDR1 SGHTA, CDR2 FQGNSA. The ends were cut back, 5 bases at V and 4 bases at J, with 6 bases in the middle. The CDR3 region is CASSRVGANVLTF. CDR3 sequence (DNA): TGTGCCAGCAGCCGGGTAGGGGCCAACGTCCTGACTTTC.

This clone has a single count. V is TRBV11-2 and J is TRBJ1-5; TRBD1 is a possible D gene (6 bases). V lost 3 bases, J lost 5 bases, and 14 bases lay in between. Germline CDR1 SGHAT, CDR2 FQNNGV. This CDR3 comprises 15 residues. In nucleotides, the CDR3 is TGTGCCAGCAGCTTGGGTGGGGACACCTATCAGCCCCAGCATTTT. This sequence encodes CASSLGGDTYQPQHF.

The rearrangement joins TRBV15 to TRBJ2-1; 9 positions agree with TRBD1. Germline lookup yields CDR1 LNHNV and CDR2 YYDKDF (reference sequence). V shed 3 bases, J shed 2 bases, and the junction held 2 bases outside the gene matches. There are 15 residues in the CDR3. DNA for the CDR3: TGTGCCACCAGCAGTGGGGACAGGGCCTACAATGAGCAGTTCTTC. Its protein product is CATSSGDRAYNEQFF.

This sequence joins TRBV5-4 and TRBJ2-3; possibly TRBD1 for D (5 bases). This CDR3 is 16 amino acids long. The V and J ends lost 0 bases and 0 bases respectively, with 11 bases between them. Germline CDR1 SGHNT, CDR2 YYREEE (reference sequence). The CDR3 here is CASSLDATASTDTQYF. CDR3 coding DNA: TGTGCCAGCAGCTTGGACGCGACAGCTAGCACAGATACGCAGTATTTT.

V and J are TRBV9 and TRBJ2-7; D is possibly TRBD1 (5 bases). The CDR3 is made up of 13 amino acids. Trimming removed 4 bases at V and 7 bases at J, with 15 bases between. Germline CDR1 and CDR2: SGDLS and YYNGEE. CDR3 protein: CASSPEGVREQYF. The CDR3 nucleotides read TGTGCCAGCAGCCCAGAAGGGGTGCGGGAGCAGTACTTC.

J is TRBJ1-3 and V is TRBV19; D uncertain. Germline V gene lookup returns CDR1 LNHDA and CDR2 SQIVND (reference sequence). The length of the CDR3 is 14 residues. Trimming removed 2 bases from V and 0 bases from J, with 5 bases in between. The CDR3 DNA reads TGTGCCAGTAGTATACCTGTCTCTGGAAACACCATATATTTT. It yields the protein CASSIPVSGNTIYF.

This clone was recorded once. The rearrangement links TRBV28 to TRBJ1-5; D may be TRBD1 (5 bases). Germline values: CDR1 MDHEN, CDR2 SYDVKM. Between the trimmed V and J ends, which lost 6 bases and 3 bases, there was a span of 9 bases. The length of the CDR3 is 13 residues. CDR3 DNA: TGTGCCAGCAGGCGGGACCCCAATCAGCCCCAGCATTTT. This codes for CASRRDPNQPQHF.

V usage is TRBV19 and J usage is TRBJ2-7, with 8 nucleotides matching TRBD2. V lost 3 bases, J lost 5 bases, and 6 bases stayed unmatched. The germline V gene encodes CDR1 LNHDA and CDR2 SQIVND (reference sequence). The CDR3 runs to 14 residues. The CDR3: CASSIAGGRDEQYF. In DNA, the CDR3 is TGTGCCAGTAGTATCGCGGGAGGCCGGGACGAGCAGTACTTC.

V and J are TRBV6-5 and TRBJ2-6; D ambiguous. V lost 6 bases to trimming and J lost 4 bases, with 7 bases between them. In germline, CDR1 is MNHEY, CDR2 SVGAGI. The CDR3 is made up of 13 amino acids. DNA of the CDR3: TGTGCCAGCAGATTATCGGGGGCCAACGTCCTGACTTTC. Translation gives CASRLSGANVLTF.

In this sample, this clone turned up a few times. This rearrangement joins TRBV5-4 to TRBJ2-1, with a weak D call TRBD1 (6 bases). Germline assignment: CDR1 SGHNT and CDR2 YYREEE (reference sequence). Trimming shortened V by 3 bases and J by 2 bases, and 12 bases separated the two germline ends. The CDR3 has 15 amino acids. CDR3 loop: CASSSRQETYNEQFF. The CDR3 coding sequence is TGTGCCAGCAGCTCACGACAGGAAACCTACAATGAGCAGTTCTTC. The variable domain in full, completed from reference TRBV5-4 and TRBJ2-1, reads ETGVTQSPTHLIKTRGQQVTLRCSSQSGHNTVSWYQQALGQGPQFIFQYYREEENGRGNFPPRFSGLQFPNYSSELNVNALELDDSALYLCASSSRQETYNEQFFGPGTRLTVL.

The rearrangement links TRBV14 to TRBJ1-5, with a tentative D call TRBD1 (5 bases). This CDR3 is 14 amino acids long. V was trimmed by 1 base and J by 4 bases, leaving 8 bases between them. Germline V CDR1 and CDR2: SGHDN, FVKESK. CDR3: CASSQGGRNQPQHF. Written as DNA, the CDR3 is TGTGCCAGCAGCCAAGGGGGCAGGAATCAGCCCCAGCATTTT.

V and J are TRBV5-1 and TRBJ2-7; D is uncertain. The CDR3 totals 15 residues. Germline lookup yields CDR1 SGHRS and CDR2 YFSETQ. V gave up 0 bases and J gave up 6 bases, with 16 bases separating them. CDR3 DNA: TGCGCCAGCAGCTTGGTAGGCCAGGTTCTCGGCGAGCAGTACTTC. It encodes CASSLVGQVLGEQYF.

This chain connects TRBV19 to TRBJ2-5; D is possibly TRBD1 (6 bases). V shed 4 bases and J shed 3 bases, with 18 bases lying between them. CDR1 is LNHDA and CDR2 is SQIVND in the germline V gene (reference sequence). This CDR3 has 16 residues. The CDR3 DNA reads TGTGCCAGTAGTACCGCCCATGACAGGTGGAAAGAGACCCAGTACTTC. It translates to CASSTAHDRWKETQYF.

The chain uses TRBV18 and TRBJ1-4; TRBD1 matches 8 bases. The CDR3 extends over 14 amino acids. CDR1 and CDR2 (germline): KGHSH, LQKENI. V was clipped by 2 bases and J by 5 bases; unmatched bases: 1. Written as DNA, the CDR3 is TGTGCCAGCTCACCAAGGGACAGGAATGAAAAACTGTTTTTT. This codes for CASSPRDRNEKLFF.

The genes are TRBV27 and TRBJ1-5; TRBD1 is a possible D gene (5 bases). Germline CDR1 is MNHEY and CDR2 is SMNVEV (reference sequence). With 8 bases removed from V and 12 bases from J, the gap between germline ends came to 29 bases. The CDR3 loop spans 16 amino acids. DNA of the CDR3: TGTGCCAGCGCTACCAACCCTCAGGGCCCCGTTCAGGTCCAGCATTTT. It specifies CASATNPQGPVQVQHF.